Here is one TCR beta chain with its context. Its antigen is unidentified. As it was prepared, the TCRbeta library received unique molecular identifiers. TCRdb fed the PCR reads into MiXCR, producing one record per CDR3 protein. The data contain 440,000 or so distinct CDR3 sequences, 43% of them singletons. This sample is part of a study of T-cell reconstitution after alpha-beta-depleted transplantation in children. Study conclusions and caveats: In some patients, recipient T cells and intrathymic progenitors surviving conditioning explained high day-60 diversity.

V shed 5 bases and J shed 2 bases, with 15 bases lying between them. Germline CDR1 reads KGHSH; CDR2 reads LQKENI. The CDR3 has 15 residues. The sequence was obtained from a girl aged 2-10 years with aplastic anemia, due to receive a stem cell transplant. This rearrangement joins TRBV18 to TRBJ2-5; D ambiguous. Material: PBMCs, obtained before TCRalphabeta/CD19-depleted stem cell transplant. Here the CDR3 reads CASSSTLDRQETQYF. As DNA, the CDR3 is TGTGCCAGCTCATCAACCTTAGACCGACAAGAGACCCAGTACTTC. The full variable domain, completed using reference TRBV18 and TRBJ2-5, is NAGVMQNPRHLVRRRGQEARLRCSPMKGHSHVYWYRQLPEEGLKFMVYLQKENIIDESGMPKERFSAEFPKEGPSILRIQQVVRGDSAAYFCASSSTLDRQETQYFGPGTRLLVL.